The rows below give T cell receptor beta chains drawn from one sample of a study of radiation and T cells in renal cell carcinoma. The method was immunoSEQ multiplex PCR; TCRdb's version includes in-frame clones alone and lacks a portion of them. This sample has around 18,000 clones, with 50% to 65% found just once. The sample consisted of tumor tissue, taken from a patient whose treatment was nephrectomy without radiotherapy. The receptors were gathered from a man aged 40-49 years with renal cell carcinoma. The CDR3 runs from the conserved cysteine through the conserved F or W. The D gene is left open where the match is weak. Clone sizes are given selectively: once, few, many, or a class where the clone is expanded.

-	TRBV5-1	-	TRBJ2-7	TGCGCCAGCAGCTTGGGATTGGGCTACGAGCAGTACTTC	CASSLGLGYEQYF
-	TRBV9	-	TRBJ2-7	TGTGCCAGCAGCGTAGGAGGGCGGAGCTACGAGCAGTACTTC	CASSVGGRSYEQYF
-	TRBV4-1	-	TRBJ1-2	TGCGCCAGCACCCATGGGGTACTACCTCAGGGAGGCCCTCGCTATGGCTACACCTTC	CASTHGVLPQGGPRYGYTF
-	TRBV6-1	-	TRBJ1-4	TGTGCCAGCAGCATTCAGGGGTATAATGAAAAACTGTTTTTT	CASSIQGYNEKLFF
-	TRBV5-1	once	TRBJ1-5	TGCGCCAGCAGCTTCTCACCGGGCGGGGATCAGCCCCAGCATTTT	CASSFSPGGDQPQHF
-	TRBV10-1	-	TRBJ2-3	TGCGCCAGCAGTTCACTCCGGGACCTTCGAGATACGCAGTATTTT	CASSSLRDLRDTQYF
TRBD2	TRBV7-2	-	TRBJ2-1	TGTGCCAGCAGCGTTAGCGGGGGTACGGAAAATGAGCAGTTCTTC	CASSVSGGTENEQFF
-	TRBV6-6	-	TRBJ2-7	TGTGCCAGCAGTTTTGACCAGGGGTACTACGAGCAGTACTTC	CASSFDQGYYEQYF
-	TRBV19	once	TRBJ1-1	TGTGCCAGTAGGCTTGGGTGGGACACTGAAGCTTTCTTT	CASRLGWDTEAFF
TRBD1	TRBV10-3	few	TRBJ1-1	TGTGCCAGCACTACCAGGGGGCGAGACACTGAAGCTTTCTTT	CASTTRGRDTEAFF
TRBD2	TRBV7-6	-	TRBJ2-1	TGTGCCAGCAGCCACACTAGCGGGGGATACAATGAGCAGTTCTTC	CASSHTSGGYNEQFF
TRBD1	TRBV25-1	-	TRBJ2-7	TGTGCCAGCAGTGAGCAGGGGGCTACCTACGAGCAGTACTTC	CASSEQGATYEQYF
-	TRBV6-1	-	TRBJ1-1	TGTGCCAGCAGCAATTACAGGGCTACTGAAGCTTTCTTT	CASSNYRATEAFF
TRBD1	TRBV6-5	-	TRBJ2-7	TGTGCCAGCAGTTTATTAGGGACAGGGACCTACGAGCAGTACTTC	CASSLLGTGTYEQYF
TRBD2	TRBV6-5	-	TRBJ2-2	TGTGCCAGCAGTCCAGCGGGGGTAAACACCGGGGAGCTGTTTTTT	CASSPAGVNTGELFF
-	TRBV15	-	TRBJ2-2	TGTGCCACCAGCAGAGATCAGCATTCCGGGGAGCTGTTTTTT	CATSRDQHSGELFF
-	TRBV28	-	TRBJ1-2	TGTGCCAGCAGTTTAGAGAAGCCAGCACCGAGGGGCTACACCTTC	CASSLEKPAPRGYTF
TRBD1	TRBV27	-	TRBJ1-4	TGTGCCAGCAGTTTATTTGCTCGGGACAGGGGTAGATCTAATGAAAAACTGTTTTTT	CASSLFARDRGRSNEKLFF
TRBD1	TRBV19	-	TRBJ1-1	TGTGCCAGTAGTACTCGACAGGGGTGGGGTGAAGCTTTCTTT	CASSTRQGWGEAFF
-	TRBV5-5	-	TRBJ1-2	TGTGCCAGCAGCCCCCGGGGGTGGGAATGGTATGGCTACACCTTC	CASSPRGWEWYGYTF
-	TRBV6-1	-	TRBJ1-6	TGTGCCAGCAGTGAACGAGGGGCTCGTAATTCACCCCTCCACTTT	CASSERGARNSPLHF
-	TRBV11-2	-	TRBJ1-2	TGTGCCAGCAGCTTAGGAGAGGGTTATGGCTACACCTTC	CASSLGEGYGYTF
-	TRBV6-5	-	TRBJ1-4	TGTGCCAGCAGAGCCAACCCCCTCGCCGGGGAAAAACTGTTTTTT	CASRANPLAGEKLFF
-	TRBV5-1	-	TRBJ2-5	TGCGCCAGCAGCATGGGGACTGGCGGGACCCAGTACTTC	CASSMGTGGTQYF
TRBD1	TRBV5-5	-	TRBJ1-2	TGTGCCAGCAGCTTGGGACAGGGGGGACACTACACCTTC	CASSLGQGGHYTF
-	TRBV6-5	few	TRBJ1-1	TGTGCCAGCGGCCTCCGCAACACTGAAGCTTTCTTT	CASGLRNTEAFF
-	TRBV25-1	many	TRBJ1-1	TGTGCCAGCAGAAGGGTAGGGAACACTGAAGCTTTCTTT	CASRRVGNTEAFF
TRBD1	TRBV6-1	-	TRBJ1-5	TGTGCCAGCAGTGGGGACAGGGTTTTAGGAAATCAGCCCCAGCATTTT	CASSGDRVLGNQPQHF
TRBD1	TRBV7-9	-	TRBJ2-7	TGTGCCAGCAGCTTCTCAGGGGGCAACTACGAGCAGTACTTC	CASSFSGGNYEQYF
-	TRBV2	-	TRBJ1-6	TGTGCCAGCAGTGAAGCGGGGACGGGTTCACCCCTCCACTTT	CASSEAGTGSPLHF
-	TRBV2	-	TRBJ1-2	TGTGCCAGCAGTGATGTCTTTGGGGTGGGTGGCTACACCTTC	CASSDVFGVGGYTF
TRBD1	TRBV7-2	-	TRBJ1-5	TGTGCCAGCAGTGTACAGGGGTTTGGCAATCAGCCCCAGCATTTT	CASSVQGFGNQPQHF
-	TRBV6-4	medium-sized	TRBJ1-2	TGTGCCAGCAGTGACACGCCACAAGGGGTTTACTATGGCTACACCTTC	CASSDTPQGVYYGYTF
TRBD1	TRBV6-5	once	TRBJ1-3	TGTGCCAGCAGTTACTCGACAGGGGTAGGGAGCACCATATATTTT	CASSYSTGVGSTIYF
TRBD2	TRBV18	-	TRBJ2-7	TGTGCCAGCTCACCGGGGGGGTACTACGAGCAGTACTTC	CASSPGGYYEQYF
TRBD2	TRBV6-1	-	TRBJ2-3	TGTGCCAGCAGTGAAGCTTTGCGGGGGTTTGGGGCAGATACGCAGTATTTT	CASSEALRGFGADTQYF
TRBD1	TRBV7-9	-	TRBJ2-7	TGTGCCAGCAGCTTTTCCGGGACAGGGTTGACCTACGAGCAGTACTTC	CASSFSGTGLTYEQYF
TRBD2	TRBV4-2	medium-sized	TRBJ2-5	TGTGCCAGCAGCCAAGAGCGGGGGGGCCAAGAGACCCAGTACTTC	CASSQERGGQETQYF
-	TRBV12-5	-	TRBJ2-7	TGTGCTAGTGGTTTGGGGGCAGGCCCTTACGAGCAGTACTTC	CASGLGAGPYEQYF
-	TRBV5-6	-	TRBJ1-3	TGTGCCAGCAGCTTTTCCGTAGGGTACTCTGGAAACACCATATATTTT	CASSFSVGYSGNTIYF
-	TRBV6-5	-	TRBJ1-1	TGTGCCAGTTGTTATGTGGCCTTGGGCACTGAAGCTTTCTTT	CASCYVALGTEAFF
-	TRBV7-2	few	TRBJ1-2	TGTGCCAGCAGCTACGGGACGGGGACTAACTATGGCTACACCTTC	CASSYGTGTNYGYTF
TRBD2	TRBV7-9	-	TRBJ2-3	TGTGCCAGCAGCCTTAGAGGACTAGCGGGTACAGATACGCAGTATTTT	CASSLRGLAGTDTQYF
TRBD1	TRBV19	-	TRBJ1-1	TGTGCCAGTGGAAAATGGACAGGGAACACTGAAGCTTTCTTT	CASGKWTGNTEAFF
TRBD1	TRBV5-6	few	TRBJ2-2	TGTGCCAGCAGCTTGTCCCGGGACAGGGAAAAGGCCGGGGAGCTGTTTTTT	CASSLSRDREKAGELFF
TRBD2	TRBV9	-	TRBJ2-1	TGTGCCAGCAGTGACGTCGGGGGGGCCGTAGATGAGCAGTTCTTC	CASSDVGGAVDEQFF
-	TRBV15	-	TRBJ1-4	TGTGCCACCAGCAGAGAAGGCCTACGTGTCAATGAAAAACTGTTTTTT	CATSREGLRVNEKLFF
-	TRBV9	-	TRBJ1-2	TGTGCCAGCAGCGTACAGGCAGGGGCATATGGCTACACCTTC	CASSVQAGAYGYTF
-	TRBV4-3	few	TRBJ1-2	TGCGCCAGCAGCCAGGAGTTCGTCAGCTATGGCTACACCTTC	CASSQEFVSYGYTF
-	TRBV6-5	-	TRBJ1-1	TGTGCCAGCAGTTACCGGGGCCTGCAGGGTGAAGCTTTCTTT	CASSYRGLQGEAFF
TRBD1	TRBV4-1	-	TRBJ2-2	TGCGCCAGCAGCCAATTGGGGACAGGGTCAAACACCGGGGAGCTGTTTTTT	CASSQLGTGSNTGELFF
-	TRBV5-6	-	TRBJ1-5	TGTGCCAGCAGCTTGGCGGGGTTTCAGCCCCAGCATTTT	CASSLAGFQPQHF
-	TRBV2	few	TRBJ2-3	TGTGCCAGCAGTGACGGAGGAGGAAGCACAGATACGCAGTATTTT	CASSDGGGSTDTQYF
TRBD2	TRBV20-1	-	TRBJ2-5	TGCAGTGGACTAGCAGAGACCCAGTACTTC	CSGLAETQYF
-	TRBV5-6	-	TRBJ2-7	TGTGCCAGCAGCTTTGGCCAGGGGTTTTACGAGCAGTACTTC	CASSFGQGFYEQYF